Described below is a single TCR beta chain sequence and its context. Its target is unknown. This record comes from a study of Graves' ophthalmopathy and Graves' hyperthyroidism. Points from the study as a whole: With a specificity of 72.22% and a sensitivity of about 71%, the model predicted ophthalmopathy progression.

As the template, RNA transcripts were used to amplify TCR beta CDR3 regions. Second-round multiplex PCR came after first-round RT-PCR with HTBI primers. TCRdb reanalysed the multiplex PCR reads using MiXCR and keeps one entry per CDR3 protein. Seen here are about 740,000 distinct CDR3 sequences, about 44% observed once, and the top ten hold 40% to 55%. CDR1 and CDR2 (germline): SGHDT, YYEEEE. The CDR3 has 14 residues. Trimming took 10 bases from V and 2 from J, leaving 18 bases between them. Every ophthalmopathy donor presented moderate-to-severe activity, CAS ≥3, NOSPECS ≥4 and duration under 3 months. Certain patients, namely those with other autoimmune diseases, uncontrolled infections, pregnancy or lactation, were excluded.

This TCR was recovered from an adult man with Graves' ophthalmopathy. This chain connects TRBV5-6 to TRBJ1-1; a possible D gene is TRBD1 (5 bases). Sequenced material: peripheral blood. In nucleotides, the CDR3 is TGTGCCTGGAGTCCCAACAGGCTTAACACTGAAGCTTTCTTT. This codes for CAWSPNRLNTEAFF.